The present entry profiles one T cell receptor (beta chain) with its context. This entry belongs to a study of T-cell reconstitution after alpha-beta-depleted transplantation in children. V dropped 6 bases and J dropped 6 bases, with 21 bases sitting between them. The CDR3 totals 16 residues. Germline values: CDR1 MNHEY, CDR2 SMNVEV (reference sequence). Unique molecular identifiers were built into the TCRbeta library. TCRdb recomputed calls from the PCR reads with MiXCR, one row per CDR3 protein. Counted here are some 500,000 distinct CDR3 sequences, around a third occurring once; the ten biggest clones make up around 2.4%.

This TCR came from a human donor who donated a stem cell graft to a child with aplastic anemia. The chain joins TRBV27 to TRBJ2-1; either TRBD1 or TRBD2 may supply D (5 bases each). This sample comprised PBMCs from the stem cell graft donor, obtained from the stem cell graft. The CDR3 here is CASSPPEGLLRNEQFF. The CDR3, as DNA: TGTGCCAGCAGCCCGCCCGAGGGGCTACTACGCAATGAGCAGTTCTTC.